Below are 8 T cell receptor beta chains sequenced from a single sample in a study of OX40 agonist ivuxolimab in advanced cancers. Profiled with immunoSEQ multiplex PCR; TCRdb holds only in-frame clones, not every one. The sample yields tens of thousands of clones, about 85% seen once. This material consisted of CD4+ or CD8+ T cells sorted from blood, taken in a trial of the OX40 agonist ivuxolimab. The origin of the receptors is an adult with an advanced solid tumor such as melanoma, head and neck, liver or kidney cancer.

The chain is built from TRBV6-6 and TRBJ2-1, with D hard to call. Trimming took 2 bases from V and 9 from J, leaving 5 bases between them. Germline lookup yields CDR1 MNHNY and CDR2 SVGAGI (reference sequence). The CDR3 consists of 11 residues. The CDR3 nucleotides are TGTGCCAGCAGTTACCCGGGTGAGCAGTTCTTC. The encoded protein is CASSYPGEQFF.

The chain carries TRBV7-2 and TRBJ2-1; 9 bases agree with TRBD2. Germline assignment: CDR1 SGHTA and CDR2 FQGNSA. This CDR3 is 18 amino acids long. After removal of 2 bases from V and 5 bases from J, the junction contained 13 bases not matched to a gene. CDR3 nucleotide sequence: TGTGCCAGCAGCTTACGTGGGGTAGCGGGGGCCATGAACAATGAGCAGTTCTTC. Its translation is CASSLRGVAGAMNNEQFF. Full variable domain (rest looked up from reference TRBV7-2 and TRBJ2-1): GAGVSQSPSNKVTEKGKDVELRCDPISGHTALYWYRQSLGQGLEFLIYFQGNSAPDKSGLPSDRFSAERTGGSVSTLTIQRTQQEDSAVYLCASSLRGVAGAMNNEQFFGPGTRLTVL.

V is TRBV5-1 and J is TRBJ1-1; D is ambiguous. Germline assignment: CDR1 SGHRS and CDR2 YFSETQ. The CDR3 consists of 15 residues. Between the trimmed V and J ends, which lost 0 bases and 0 bases, there was a span of 9 bases. CDR3 residues: CASSLEQNMNTEAFF. CDR3 DNA sequence: TGCGCCAGCAGCTTGGAACAGAACATGAACACTGAAGCTTTCTTT.

This chain links TRBV6-6 with TRBJ2-3; no clear D. Germline V lookup: CDR1 MNHNY, CDR2 SVGAGI (reference sequence). Between the trimmed V and J ends, which lost 0 bases and 4 bases, there was a span of 2 bases. This CDR3 region has 12 residues. The chain's CDR3 is CASSYSSDTQYF. CDR3 coding DNA: TGTGCCAGCAGTTACTCATCAGATACGCAGTATTTT.

This sequence joins TRBV13 and TRBJ1-1; 11 bases agree with TRBD1. The CDR3 is 13 amino acids. In germline, CDR1 is PRHDT, CDR2 FYEKMQ (reference sequence). The ends lost 1 base at V and 13 bases at J; junction bases unmatched: 5. This chain's CDR3 is CASSLEGTGGNFF. The CDR3 DNA reads TGTGCCAGCAGCTTAGAAGGGACAGGGGGTAATTTCTTT.

The chain recombines TRBV7-2 with TRBJ1-6; 7 bases are a match to TRBD1. Trimming took 4 bases from V and 4 from J; bases not matched to a gene: 7. This CDR3 spans 16 amino acids. In germline, CDR1 is SGHTA, CDR2 FQGNSA. The CDR3 sequence: CASSSGTVVYNSPLHF. In nucleotides, the CDR3 is TGTGCCAGCAGCTCCGGGACAGTAGTATATAATTCACCCCTCCACTTT.

This chain connects TRBV11-2 to TRBJ2-1; perhaps TRBD2 as D (5 bases). Per germline, CDR1 SGHAT and CDR2 FQNNGV. V was cut by 4 bases and J by 6 bases, with 22 bases left in between. This CDR3 spans 17 amino acids. CDR3 nucleotide sequence: TGTGCCAGCAGCTATGTCCTAGGGCTGACACGGGGCAATGAGCAGTTCTTC. Protein sequence: CASSYVLGLTRGNEQFF. The entire variable domain, with the rest obtained from reference TRBV11-2 and TRBJ2-1, is as follows: EAGVAQSPRYKIIEKRQSVAFWCNPISGHATLYWYQQILGQGPKLLIQFQNNGVVDDSQLPKDRFSAERLKGVDSTLKIQPAKLEDSAVYLCASSYVLGLTRGNEQFFGPGTRLTVL.

The CDR3, as DNA: TGTGCCAGCAGCTTATTAGTTACTGAAGCTTTCTTT. Translated: CASSLLVTEAFF. The chain uses TRBV7-9 and TRBJ1-1; D unresolved. The CDR3 extends over 12 amino acids. V was pared by 2 bases and J by 5 bases, with 6 bases between. Germline V gene data show CDR1 as SEHNR and CDR2 as FQNEAQ (reference sequence).